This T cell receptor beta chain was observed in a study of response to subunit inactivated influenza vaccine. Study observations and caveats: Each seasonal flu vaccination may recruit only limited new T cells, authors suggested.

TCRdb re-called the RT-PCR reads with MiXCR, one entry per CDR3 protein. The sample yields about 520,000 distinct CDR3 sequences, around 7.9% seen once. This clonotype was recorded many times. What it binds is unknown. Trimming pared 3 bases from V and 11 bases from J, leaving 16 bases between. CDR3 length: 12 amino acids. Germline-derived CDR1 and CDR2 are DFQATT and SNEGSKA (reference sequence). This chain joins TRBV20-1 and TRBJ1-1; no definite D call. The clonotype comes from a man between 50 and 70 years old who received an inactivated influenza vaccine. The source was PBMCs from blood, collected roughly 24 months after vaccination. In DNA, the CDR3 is TGCAGTGCTAGCAGGCAAGAGTTTGACGCTTTCTTT. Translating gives CSASRQEFDAFF.